These 2 T cell receptor beta chains were sequenced from one sample in a study of cytomegalovirus exposure and HLA in healthy donors. Only in-frame clones appear in the TCRdb table, and some are missing; sequencing was by immunoSEQ multiplex PCR. This sample carries 100,000 to 120,000 clones, 70% to 90% of them seen once, and the ten largest clones take around 4.1%. Sequences were obtained from PBMCs. The receptors here all came from a woman under 30 in good health and CMV-seropositive.

By sample share, this clone is medium-sized. The rearrangement joins TRBV18 to TRBJ1-3; D not resolved. V gave up 6 bases and J gave up 4 bases, with 7 bases separating them. Germline V lookup: CDR1 KGHSH, CDR2 LQKENI. CDR3 length: 12 residues. The CDR3 nucleotides are TGTGCCAGCTCGTCCGAGGGAAACACCATATATTTT. Its protein product is CASSSEGNTIYF.

The chain recombines TRBV5-4 with TRBJ1-1, with 11 bases matching TRBD1. With 1 base clipped from V and 5 bases from J, the junction kept 4 bases outside the gene matches. Germline CDR1 and CDR2: SGHNT and YYREEE (reference sequence). The CDR3 spans 15 residues. Written as DNA, the CDR3 is TGTGCCAGCAGCTTGCCTGGGGACAGGGGGACTGAAGCTTTCTTT. Translated: CASSLPGDRGTEAFF.